This T cell receptor (beta chain) was documented in a study of T cell repertoires in cytomegalovirus infection. Looking at the study overall: An indication of both CMV infection and matching HLA type came from public TCR beta signatures. Notes on the study in general: Dominating the ex vivo response were TCR beta clonotypes that were CMV-specific and HLA-C-restricted.

In TCRdb, the reads were re-called with MiXCR into one record per CDR3 protein. The repertoire includes hundreds of thousands of distinct CDR3 sequences, around 35% of them detected once, and 18% sits in the top ten. This clonotype was observed a few times. Its antigen is unknown. V was clipped by 6 bases and J by 4 bases; unmatched bases: 5. There are 14 residues in the CDR3. Germline V gives CDR1 ENHRY, CDR2 SYGVKD. The gene calls are TRBV10-3 and TRBJ2-7, with 11 bases matching TRBD1. This sequence was found in a human donor in good health (CMV status not recorded). Some clones in this sample may be carry-over from other donors' samples. Sequenced material: cultured PBMCs, taken from culture after CMV antigen stimulation. The CDR3 is CAISDGTGGYEQYF. The CDR3 DNA follows: TGTGCCATCAGCGACGGGACAGGGGGGTACGAGCAGTACTTC.